This entry is about one T cell receptor (beta chain). Its specificity is not known. The method was immunoSEQ multiplex PCR; TCRdb's version includes in-frame clones alone and lacks a portion of them. The sample yields about 17,000 clones, around three fifths seen once. The data stem from a study of cytotoxic CD8 clonotypes in ibrutinib-treated CLL. Findings and caveats of the study: Pretreatment clonality was elevated relative to age-matched healthy donors and paralleled circulating CD8+ T-cell counts. Public clonotypes, rarely seen, contracted or held steady on treatment.

This receptor was obtained from a human donor with chronic lymphocytic leukemia. This material consisted of PBMCs, taken after 12 months of ibrutinib treatment.

DNA for the CDR3: TGTGCCAGCAGCTGGCCTGGGACAGGGAATGAAAAACTGTTTTTT. This translates into CASSWPGTGNEKLFF. The chain links TRBV5-6 to TRBJ1-4; 9 bases align to TRBD1. With V trimmed by 3 bases and J by 5 bases, 5 bases remained unmatched. CDR1 SGHDT and CDR2 YYEEEE come from the germline V gene. The CDR3 is made up of 15 amino acids.